This TCR beta chain came from a study of early T cells in non-severe SARS-CoV-2 infection. Unique molecular identifiers were attached to individual cDNA molecules. In TCRdb, the 5' RACE reads were re-called with MiXCR into one record per CDR3 protein. The sample records tens of thousands of distinct CDR3 sequences, around 7% being singletons. The CDR3 is 13 residues long. Germline CDR1 and CDR2: SGDLS and YYNGEE. Trimming took 6 bases from V and 8 from J, leaving 15 bases between them. This clonotype was recorded at least ten times. The sequence was obtained from an adult who was a healthcare worker with PCR-confirmed SARS-CoV-2 infection or an uninfected control (not recorded which). The chain recombines TRBV9 with TRBJ2-1, with D perhaps being TRBD1 or TRBD2 (5 bases each). Sequencing was carried out using whole blood. The CDR3 DNA reads TGTGCCAGCACTTCCTCGGTGGGACATGAGCAGTTCTTC. Translation gives CASTSSVGHEQFF.